This T cell receptor (beta chain) was profiled in a study of cytomegalovirus exposure and HLA in healthy donors. Broader study findings: TCR beta chains numbering 164 were designated cytomegalovirus-associated. Researchers left out some V segments, among them TRBV6-2 and TRBV6-3, as indistinguishable.

The PCR made use of 60 Vbeta and 13 Jbeta primers. Using immunoSEQ multiplex PCR, the repertoire was profiled, and TCRdb retains in-frame clones only, with some absent. The table records roughly 200,000 clones, around three quarters of them present only once. In the case of this clone: Its target is not known.

This CDR3 has 18 residues. Trimming shortened V by 4 bases and J by 5 bases, and 24 bases separated the two germline ends. Germline V CDR1 and CDR2: PRHDT, FYEKMQ (reference sequence). What was sequenced was PBMCs. The genes are TRBV13 and TRBJ2-1; D is perhaps TRBD1 (6 bases). This TCR was recovered from a middle-aged man in good health and CMV-seronegative. CDR3 amino acids: CASSSPTGLRVTNNEQFF. CDR3 nucleotide sequence: TGTGCCAGCAGCTCACCGACAGGCCTGAGGGTAACCAACAATGAGCAGTTCTTC.